The present T cell receptor beta chain was sequenced within a study of T cell responses to AZD1222 COVID-19 vaccine. Study overall: Pooled in the analysis were second doses at about 4 or about 12 weeks.

Concerning this clone: Its antigen remains unidentified.

The germline V gene encodes CDR1 LGHNA and CDR2 YSLEER. This CDR3 comprises 15 residues. Trimming left V 0 bases short and J 4 bases short, with 9 bases between. Study-wide points: Sampling captured repertoires only after the peak T cell response. Nearly half of spike-specific TCRs reportedly go after variant regions that carry no mutations. The study found Spike-specific TCR breadth and depth rose after two AZD1222 doses.

TCRdb's copy holds only in-frame clones and misses some; the assay was immunoSEQ multiplex PCR. The data show 240,000 or so clones, roughly 93% seen once. The sequencing used peripheral blood, collected on day 0 of AZD1222 vaccination. This rearrangement joins TRBV4-3 to TRBJ2-2; the D gene is possibly TRBD1 (5 bases). The receptor was isolated from an adult in good health. CDR3 DNA sequence: TGCGCCAGCAGCCAAGATTTAGGGGTCACCGGGGAGCTGTTTTTT. It is translated as CASSQDLGVTGELFF.